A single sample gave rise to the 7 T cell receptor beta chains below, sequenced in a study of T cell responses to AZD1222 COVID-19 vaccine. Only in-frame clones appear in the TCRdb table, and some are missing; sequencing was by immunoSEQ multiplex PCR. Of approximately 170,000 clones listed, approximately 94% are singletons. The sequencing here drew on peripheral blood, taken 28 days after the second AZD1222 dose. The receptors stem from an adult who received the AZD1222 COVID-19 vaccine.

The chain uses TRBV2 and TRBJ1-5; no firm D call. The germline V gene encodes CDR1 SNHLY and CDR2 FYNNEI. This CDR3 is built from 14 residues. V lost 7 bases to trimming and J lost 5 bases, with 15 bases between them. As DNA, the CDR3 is TGTGCCAGCACACGGACGAATATGGATCAGCCCCAGCATTTT. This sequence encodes CASTRTNMDQPQHF.

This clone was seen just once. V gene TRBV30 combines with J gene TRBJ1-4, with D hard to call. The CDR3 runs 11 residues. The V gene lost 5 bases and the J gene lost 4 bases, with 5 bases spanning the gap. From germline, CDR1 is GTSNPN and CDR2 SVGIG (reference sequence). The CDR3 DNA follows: TGTGCCTGGGAGAATAATGAAAAACTGTTTTTT. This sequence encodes CAWENNEKLFF.

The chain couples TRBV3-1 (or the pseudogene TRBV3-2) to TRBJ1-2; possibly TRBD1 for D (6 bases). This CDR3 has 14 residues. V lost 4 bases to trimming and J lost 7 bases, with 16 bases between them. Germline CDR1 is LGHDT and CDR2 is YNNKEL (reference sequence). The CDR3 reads CASSPRGSVIGYTF. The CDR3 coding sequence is TGTGCCAGCAGCCCTAGGGGGTCTGTGATTGGCTACACCTTC.

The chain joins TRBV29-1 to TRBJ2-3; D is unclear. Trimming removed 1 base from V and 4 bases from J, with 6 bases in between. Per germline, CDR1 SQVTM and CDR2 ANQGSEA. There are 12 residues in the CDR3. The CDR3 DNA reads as TGCAGCGTTGAAGCCGGGTCAGATACGCAGTATTTT. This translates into CSVEAGSDTQYF.

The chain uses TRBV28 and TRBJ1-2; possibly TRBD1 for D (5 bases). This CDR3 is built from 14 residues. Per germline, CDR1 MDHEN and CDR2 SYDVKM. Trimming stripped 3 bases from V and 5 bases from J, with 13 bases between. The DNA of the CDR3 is TGTGCCAGCAGTTTGCGGGGAGAGGGGTATGGCTACACCTTC. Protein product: CASSLRGEGYGYTF.

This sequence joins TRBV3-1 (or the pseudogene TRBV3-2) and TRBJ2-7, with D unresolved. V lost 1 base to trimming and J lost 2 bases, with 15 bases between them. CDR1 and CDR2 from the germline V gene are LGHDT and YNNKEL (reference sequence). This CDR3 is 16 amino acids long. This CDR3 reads CASSQVATTRTYEQYF. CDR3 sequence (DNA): TGTGCCAGCAGCCAAGTCGCGACAACCCGGACCTACGAGCAGTACTTC.

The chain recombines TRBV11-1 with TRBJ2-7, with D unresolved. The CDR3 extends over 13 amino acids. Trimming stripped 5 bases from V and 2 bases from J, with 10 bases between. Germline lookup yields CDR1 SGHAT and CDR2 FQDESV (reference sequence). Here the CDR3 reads CASSPQWAYEQYF. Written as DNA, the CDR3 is TGTGCCAGCAGCCCCCAATGGGCCTACGAGCAGTACTTC.